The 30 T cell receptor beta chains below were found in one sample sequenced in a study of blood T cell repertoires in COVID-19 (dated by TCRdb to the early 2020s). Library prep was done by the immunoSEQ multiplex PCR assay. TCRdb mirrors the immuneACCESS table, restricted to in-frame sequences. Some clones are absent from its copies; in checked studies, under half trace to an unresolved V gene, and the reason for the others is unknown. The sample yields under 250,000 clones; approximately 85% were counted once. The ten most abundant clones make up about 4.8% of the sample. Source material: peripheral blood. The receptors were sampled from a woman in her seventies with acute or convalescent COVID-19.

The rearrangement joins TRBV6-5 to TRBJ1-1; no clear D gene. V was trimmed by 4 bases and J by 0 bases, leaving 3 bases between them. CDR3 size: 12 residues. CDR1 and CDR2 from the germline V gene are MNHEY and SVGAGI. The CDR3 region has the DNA TGTGCCAGCAGTTTCATGAACACTGAAGCTTTCTTT. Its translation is CASSFMNTEAFF.

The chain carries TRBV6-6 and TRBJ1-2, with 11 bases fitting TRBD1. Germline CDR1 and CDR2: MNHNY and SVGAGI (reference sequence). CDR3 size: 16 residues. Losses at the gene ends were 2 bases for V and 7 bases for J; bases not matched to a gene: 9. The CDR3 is CASSYTIGQGAGGYTF. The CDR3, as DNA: TGTGCCAGCAGTTACACCATCGGACAGGGGGCAGGTGGCTACACCTTC.

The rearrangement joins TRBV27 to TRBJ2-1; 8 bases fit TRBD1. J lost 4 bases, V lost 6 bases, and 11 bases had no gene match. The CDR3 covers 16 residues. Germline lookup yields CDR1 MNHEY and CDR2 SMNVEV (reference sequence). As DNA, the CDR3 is TGTGCCAGCAGCGATCTTTGGACAGGGATATACAATGAGCAGTTCTTC. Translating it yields CASSDLWTGIYNEQFF.

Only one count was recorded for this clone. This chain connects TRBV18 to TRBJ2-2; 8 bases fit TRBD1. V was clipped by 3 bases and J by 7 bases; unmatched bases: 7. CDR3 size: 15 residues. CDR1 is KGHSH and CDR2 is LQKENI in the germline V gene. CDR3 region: CASSPRRQGHGELFF. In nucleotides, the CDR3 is TGTGCCAGCTCACCTCGGAGACAGGGGCACGGGGAGCTGTTTTTT.

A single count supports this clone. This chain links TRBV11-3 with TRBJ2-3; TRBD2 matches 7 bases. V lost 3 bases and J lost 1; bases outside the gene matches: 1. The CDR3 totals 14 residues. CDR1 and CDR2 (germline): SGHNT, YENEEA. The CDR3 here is CASSFRGGTDTQYF. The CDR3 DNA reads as TGTGCCAGCAGCTTCCGGGGGGGCACAGATACGCAGTATTTT.

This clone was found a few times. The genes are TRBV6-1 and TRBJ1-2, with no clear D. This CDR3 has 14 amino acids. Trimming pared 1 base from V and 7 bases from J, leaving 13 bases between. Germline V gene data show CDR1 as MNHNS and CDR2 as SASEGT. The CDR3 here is CASSEDPSGGGYTF. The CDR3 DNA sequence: TGTGCCAGCAGTGAAGATCCGAGCGGAGGTGGCTACACCTTC.

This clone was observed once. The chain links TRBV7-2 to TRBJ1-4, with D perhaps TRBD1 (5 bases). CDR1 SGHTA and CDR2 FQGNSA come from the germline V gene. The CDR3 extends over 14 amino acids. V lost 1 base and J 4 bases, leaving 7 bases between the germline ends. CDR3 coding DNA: TGTGCCAGCAGCTTAGGGGGCAATAATGAAAAACTGTTTTTT. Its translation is CASSLGGNNEKLFF.

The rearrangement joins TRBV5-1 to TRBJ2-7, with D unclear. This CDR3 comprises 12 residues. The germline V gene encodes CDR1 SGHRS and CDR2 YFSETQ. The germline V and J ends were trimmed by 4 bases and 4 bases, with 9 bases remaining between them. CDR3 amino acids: CASSLDLYEQYF. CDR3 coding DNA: TGCGCCAGCAGCCTGGACCTATACGAGCAGTACTTC.

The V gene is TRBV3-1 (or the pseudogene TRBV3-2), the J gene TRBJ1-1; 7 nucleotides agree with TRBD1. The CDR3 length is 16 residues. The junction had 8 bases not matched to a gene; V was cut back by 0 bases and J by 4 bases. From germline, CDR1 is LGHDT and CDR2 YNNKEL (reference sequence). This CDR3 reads CASSQDLGRGSTEAFF. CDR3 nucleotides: TGTGCCAGCAGCCAAGATCTGGGCAGGGGGAGCACTGAAGCTTTCTTT.

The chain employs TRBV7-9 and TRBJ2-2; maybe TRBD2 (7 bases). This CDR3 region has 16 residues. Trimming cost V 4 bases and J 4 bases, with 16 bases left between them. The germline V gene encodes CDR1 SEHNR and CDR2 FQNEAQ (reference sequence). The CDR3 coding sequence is TGTGCCAGCAGCTCCCATCGGGGGGCGAGCACCGGGGAGCTGTTTTTT. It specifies CASSSHRGASTGELFF.

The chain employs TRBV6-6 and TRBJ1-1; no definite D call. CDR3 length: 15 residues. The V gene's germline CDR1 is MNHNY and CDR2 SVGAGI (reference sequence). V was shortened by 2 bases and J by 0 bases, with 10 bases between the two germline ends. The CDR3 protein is CASSYEWGVNTEAFF. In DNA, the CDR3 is TGTGCCAGCAGTTACGAGTGGGGAGTGAACACTGAAGCTTTCTTT.

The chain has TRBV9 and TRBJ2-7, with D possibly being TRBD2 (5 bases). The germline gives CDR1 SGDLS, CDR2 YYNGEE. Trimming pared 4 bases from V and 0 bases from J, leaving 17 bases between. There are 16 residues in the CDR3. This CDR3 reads CASSSGVGLDSYEQYF. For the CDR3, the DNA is TGTGCCAGCAGCTCAGGCGTCGGACTCGACTCCTACGAGCAGTACTTC.

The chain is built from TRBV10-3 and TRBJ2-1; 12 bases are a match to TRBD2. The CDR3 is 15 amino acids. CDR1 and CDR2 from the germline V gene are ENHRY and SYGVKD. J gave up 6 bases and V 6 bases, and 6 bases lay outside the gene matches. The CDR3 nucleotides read TGTGCCATCAGCGCTTCTAGCGGGGGGGCCAATGAGCAGTTCTTC. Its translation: CAISASSGGANEQFF.

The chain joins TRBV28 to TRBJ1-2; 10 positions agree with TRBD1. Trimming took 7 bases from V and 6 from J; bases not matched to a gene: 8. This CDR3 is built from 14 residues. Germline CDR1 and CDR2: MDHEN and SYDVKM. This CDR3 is CASMWGQGWDGYTF. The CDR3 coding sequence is TGTGCCAGCATGTGGGGACAGGGGTGGGATGGCTACACCTTC.

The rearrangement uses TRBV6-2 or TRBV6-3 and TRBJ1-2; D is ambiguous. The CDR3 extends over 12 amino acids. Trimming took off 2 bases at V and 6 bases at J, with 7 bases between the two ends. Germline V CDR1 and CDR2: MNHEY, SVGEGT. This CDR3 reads CASSYVGDGYTF. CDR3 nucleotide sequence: TGTGCCAGCAGTTACGTCGGGGATGGCTACACCTTC.

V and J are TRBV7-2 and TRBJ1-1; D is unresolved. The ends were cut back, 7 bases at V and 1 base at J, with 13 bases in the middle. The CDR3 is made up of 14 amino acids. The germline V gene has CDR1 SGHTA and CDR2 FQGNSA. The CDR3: CASKLGGWNTEAFF. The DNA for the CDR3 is TGTGCCAGCAAACTCGGCGGCTGGAACACTGAAGCTTTCTTT.

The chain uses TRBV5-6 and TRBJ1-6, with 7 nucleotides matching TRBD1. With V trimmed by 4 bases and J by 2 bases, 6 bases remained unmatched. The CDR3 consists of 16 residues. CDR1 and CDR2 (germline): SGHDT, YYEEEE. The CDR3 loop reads CASSRGTVAYNSPLHF. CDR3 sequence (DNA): TGTGCCAGCAGCCGTGGGACAGTAGCCTATAATTCACCCCTCCACTTT.

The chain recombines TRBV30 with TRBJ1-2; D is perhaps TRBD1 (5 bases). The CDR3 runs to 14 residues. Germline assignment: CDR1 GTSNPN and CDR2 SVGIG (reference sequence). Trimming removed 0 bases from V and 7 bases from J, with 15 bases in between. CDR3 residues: CAWSVMRFGGGYTF. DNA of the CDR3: TGTGCCTGGAGTGTCATGAGGTTCGGGGGTGGCTACACCTTC.

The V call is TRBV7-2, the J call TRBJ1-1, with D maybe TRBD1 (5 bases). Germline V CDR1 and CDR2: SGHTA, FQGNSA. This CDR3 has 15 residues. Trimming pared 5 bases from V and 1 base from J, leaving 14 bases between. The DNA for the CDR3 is TGTGCCAGCAGCCCCTCCGCGGGACGGAACACTGAAGCTTTCTTT. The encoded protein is CASSPSAGRNTEAFF.

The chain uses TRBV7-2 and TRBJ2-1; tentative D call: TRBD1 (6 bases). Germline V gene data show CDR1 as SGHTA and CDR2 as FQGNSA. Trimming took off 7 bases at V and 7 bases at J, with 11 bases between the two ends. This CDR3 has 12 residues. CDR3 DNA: TGTGCCAGCAACAACAGGGAAAATGAGCAGTTCTTC. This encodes CASNNRENEQFF. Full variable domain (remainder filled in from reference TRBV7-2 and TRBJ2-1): GAGVSQSPSNKVTEKGKDVELRCDPISGHTALYWYRQSLGQGLEFLIYFQGNSAPDKSGLPSDRFSAERTGGSVSTLTIQRTQQEDSAVYLCASNNRENEQFFGPGTRLTVL.

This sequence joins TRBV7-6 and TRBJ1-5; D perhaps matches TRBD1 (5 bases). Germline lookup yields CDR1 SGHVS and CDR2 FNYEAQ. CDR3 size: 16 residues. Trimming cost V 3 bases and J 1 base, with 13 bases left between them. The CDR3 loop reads CASSFPTDHSNQPQHF. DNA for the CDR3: TGTGCCAGCAGCTTCCCGACAGACCACAGCAATCAGCCCCAGCATTTT.

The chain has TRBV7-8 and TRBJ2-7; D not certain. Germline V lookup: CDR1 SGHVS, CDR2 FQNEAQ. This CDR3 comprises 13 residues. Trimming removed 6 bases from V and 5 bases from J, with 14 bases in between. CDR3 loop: CASRPTRQDEQYF. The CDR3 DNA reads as TGTGCCAGCAGGCCCACCCGGCAGGACGAGCAGTACTTC.

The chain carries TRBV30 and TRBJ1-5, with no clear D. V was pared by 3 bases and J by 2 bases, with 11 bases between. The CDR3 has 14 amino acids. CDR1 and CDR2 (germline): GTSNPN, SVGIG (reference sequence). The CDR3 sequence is CAWSAAGGNQPQHF. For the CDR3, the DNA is TGTGCCTGGAGCGCAGCCGGGGGCAATCAGCCCCAGCATTTT.

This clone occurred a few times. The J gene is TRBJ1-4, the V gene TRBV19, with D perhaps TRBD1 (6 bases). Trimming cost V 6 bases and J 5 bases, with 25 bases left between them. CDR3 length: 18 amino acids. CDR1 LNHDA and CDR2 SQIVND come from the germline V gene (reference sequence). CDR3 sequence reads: CASSTGFYSSGLNEKLFF. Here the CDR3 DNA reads TGTGCCAGTAGCACAGGGTTCTATTCCTCGGGACTAAATGAAAAACTGTTTTTT.

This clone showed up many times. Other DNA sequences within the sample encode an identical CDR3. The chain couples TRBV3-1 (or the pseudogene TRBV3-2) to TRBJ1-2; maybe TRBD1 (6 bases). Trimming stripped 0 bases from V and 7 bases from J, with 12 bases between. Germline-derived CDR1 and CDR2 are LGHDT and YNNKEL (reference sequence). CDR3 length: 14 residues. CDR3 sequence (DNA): TGTGCCAGCAGCCAAGATGGGGGCGCGAGTGGCTACACCTTC. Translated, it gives CASSQDGGASGYTF.

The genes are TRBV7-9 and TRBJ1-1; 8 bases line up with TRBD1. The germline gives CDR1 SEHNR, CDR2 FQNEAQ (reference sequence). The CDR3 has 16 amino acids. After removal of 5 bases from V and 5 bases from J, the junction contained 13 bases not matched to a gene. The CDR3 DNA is TGTGCCAGCAGCCTACGACGGGGGACAGGTTGGACTGAAGCTTTCTTT. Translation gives CASSLRRGTGWTEAFF.

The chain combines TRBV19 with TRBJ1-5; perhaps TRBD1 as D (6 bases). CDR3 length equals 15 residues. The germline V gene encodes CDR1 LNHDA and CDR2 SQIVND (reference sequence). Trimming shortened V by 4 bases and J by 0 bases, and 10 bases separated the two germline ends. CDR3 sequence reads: CASSTTGYSNQPQHF. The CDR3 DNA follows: TGTGCCAGTAGTACGACAGGTTATAGCAATCAGCCCCAGCATTTT. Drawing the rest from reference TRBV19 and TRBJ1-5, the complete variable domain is DGGITQSPKYLFRKEGQNVTLSCEQNLNHDAMYWYRQDPGQGLRLIYYSQIVNDFQKGDIAEGYSVSREKKESFPLTVTSAQKNPTAFYLCASSTTGYSNQPQHFGDGTRLSIL.

The CDR3 spells CSASASGGRSYNEQFF. The CDR3 DNA reads as TGCAGTGCTAGTGCGAGCGGGGGGCGCTCCTACAATGAGCAGTTCTTC. The V and J genes are TRBV20-1 and TRBJ2-1; 9 bases map to TRBD2. With 3 bases clipped from V and 0 bases from J, the junction kept 6 bases outside the gene matches. Germline CDR1 reads DFQATT; CDR2 reads SNEGSKA (reference sequence). The CDR3 length is 16 residues.

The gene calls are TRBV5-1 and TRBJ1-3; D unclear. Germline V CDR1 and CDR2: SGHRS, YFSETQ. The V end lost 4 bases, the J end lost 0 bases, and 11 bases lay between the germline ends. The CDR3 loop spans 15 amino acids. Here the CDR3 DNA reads TGCGCCAGCAGCCCAGAGGGAGGCTCTGGAAACACCATATATTTT. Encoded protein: CASSPEGGSGNTIYF.

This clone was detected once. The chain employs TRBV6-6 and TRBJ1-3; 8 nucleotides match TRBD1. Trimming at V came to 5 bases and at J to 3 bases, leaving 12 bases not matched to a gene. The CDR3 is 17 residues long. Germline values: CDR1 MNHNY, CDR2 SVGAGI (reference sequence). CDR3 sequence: CASSPARAGGFGNTIYF. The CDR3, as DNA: TGTGCCAGCAGTCCCGCCCGAGCAGGGGGCTTTGGAAACACCATATATTTT.